A single sample is the source of the 9 T cell receptor beta chains below, sequenced in a study of cytomegalovirus exposure and HLA in healthy donors. The PCR made use of 60 Vbeta and 13 Jbeta primers. Libraries were prepared by immunoSEQ multiplex PCR; TCRdb keeps only in-frame clonotypes and omits some of them. The sample totals around 76,000 clones; its top ten clones hold about 0.83%. The sample comprised PBMCs. The receptors were gathered from a boy aged 10-17 years in good health and CMV-seronegative.

The chain combines TRBV6-1 with TRBJ1-5; no clear D. The CDR3 sequence is 14 residues long. The ends were cut back, 1 base at V and 7 bases at J, with 11 bases in the middle. From germline, CDR1 is MNHNS and CDR2 SASEGT. In DNA, the CDR3 is TGTGCCAGCAGTGAAGGGAGGGTGTCACAGCCCCAGCATTTT. Its translation is CASSEGRVSQPQHF.

The gene calls are TRBV5-6 and TRBJ1-3, with unresolved D. CDR1 is SGHDT, CDR2 YYEEEE, per germline. V was pared by 1 base and J by 1 base, with 3 bases between. CDR3 length: 13 residues. The DNA for the CDR3 is TGTGCCAGCAGCTTGTCTTCTGGAAACACCATATATTTT. It codes for CASSLSSGNTIYF.

CDR3 residues: CASSHGGNEQFF. The CDR3 DNA sequence: TGCGCCAGCAGCCACGGGGGGAATGAGCAGTTCTTC. The chain uses TRBV4-1 and TRBJ2-1, with 7 bases lining up with TRBD2. The CDR3 is made up of 12 amino acids. CDR1 and CDR2 from the germline V gene are MGHRA and YSYEKL. V dropped 3 bases and J dropped 7; count of bases not matched to a gene: 0.

The chain employs TRBV5-1 and TRBJ2-7; no definite D call. V was trimmed by 0 bases and J by 5 bases, leaving 12 bases between them. The CDR3 length is 14 residues. Per germline, CDR1 SGHRS and CDR2 YFSETQ. CDR3 region: CASSLVTTGDEQYF. The CDR3 DNA reads as TGCGCCAGCAGCTTGGTTACAACGGGTGACGAGCAGTACTTC. The full variable domain, its missing parts supplied by reference TRBV5-1 and TRBJ2-7, is KAGVTQTPRYLIKTRGQQVTLSCSPISGHRSVSWYQQTPGQGLQFLFEYFSETQRNKGNFPGRFSGRQFSNSRSEMNVSTLELGDSALYLCASSLVTTGDEQYFGPGTRLTVT.

This sequence joins TRBV9 and TRBJ1-5, with D possibly being TRBD1 (5 bases). V lost 3 bases and J 10 bases, leaving 11 bases between the germline ends. The CDR3 sequence is 12 residues long. Germline-derived CDR1 and CDR2 are SGDLS and YYNGEE. CDR3: CASSAGMGPQHF. The CDR3 DNA reads TGTGCCAGCAGCGCAGGGATGGGACCCCAGCATTTT. The variable domain in full, with the rest retrieved from reference TRBV9 and TRBJ1-5, is DSGVTQTPKHLITATGQRVTLRCSPRSGDLSVYWYQQSLDQGLQFLIQYYNGEERAKGNILERFSAQQFPDLHSELNLSSLELGDSALYFCASSAGMGPQHFGDGTRLSIL.

The chain carries TRBV4-1 and TRBJ1-2; D is perhaps TRBD1 (6 bases). Trimming left V 2 bases short and J 2 bases short, with 12 bases between. Germline V gene sequence: CDR1 MGHRA, CDR2 YSYEKL. The CDR3 consists of 15 residues. Written as DNA, the CDR3 is TGCGCCAGCAGCCAAAGTAGGACAGCAAACTATGGCTACACCTTC. It is translated as CASSQSRTANYGYTF.

Concerning this clone itself: Germline is not matched at one junction end, which may reflect a read error. The V call is TRBV7-2, the J call TRBJ1-1; no firm D call. CDR1 is SGHTA and CDR2 is FQGNSA in the germline V gene. This CDR3 has 15 amino acids. CDR3 nucleotides: TGTGCCAGCAGCTTAAGCTGGCAGGCGAACACTGAAGATTTCTTT. It yields the protein CASSLSWQANTEDFF.

The chain uses TRBV12-5 and TRBJ2-7; 7 positions agree with TRBD1. Germline CDR1 and CDR2: LGHNT and FRNRAP. The CDR3 covers 15 residues. The V gene end was trimmed by 6 bases and the J gene end by 2 bases; junction bases not matched to a gene: 10. The CDR3 sequence is CASGLGTALAYEQYF. The CDR3 coding sequence is TGTGCTAGTGGACTCGGGACAGCCCTTGCCTACGAGCAGTACTTC.

The chain joins TRBV4-1 to TRBJ2-7; D might be TRBD1 (6 bases). V was pared by 1 base and J by 4 bases, with 14 bases between. CDR1 is MGHRA, CDR2 YSYEKL, per germline. CDR3 size: 15 residues. This chain's CDR3 is CASSQARGTPYEQYF. The CDR3 nucleotides are TGCGCCAGCAGCCAAGCCAGGGGCACACCTTACGAGCAGTACTTC.